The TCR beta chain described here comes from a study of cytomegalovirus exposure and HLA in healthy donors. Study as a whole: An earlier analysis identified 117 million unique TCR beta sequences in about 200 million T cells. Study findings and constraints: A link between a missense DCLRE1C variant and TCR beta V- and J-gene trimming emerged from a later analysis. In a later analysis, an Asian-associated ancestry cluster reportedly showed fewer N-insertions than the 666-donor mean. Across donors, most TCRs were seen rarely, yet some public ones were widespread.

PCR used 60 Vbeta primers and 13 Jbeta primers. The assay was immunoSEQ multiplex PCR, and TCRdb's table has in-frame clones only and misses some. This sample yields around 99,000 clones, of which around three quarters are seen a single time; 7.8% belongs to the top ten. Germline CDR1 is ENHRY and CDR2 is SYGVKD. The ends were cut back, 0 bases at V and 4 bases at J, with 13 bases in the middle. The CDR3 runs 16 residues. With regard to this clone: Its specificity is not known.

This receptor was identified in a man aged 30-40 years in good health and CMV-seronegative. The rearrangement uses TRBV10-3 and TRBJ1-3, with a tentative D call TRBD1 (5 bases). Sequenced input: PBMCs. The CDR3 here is CAISESLVGAGNTIYF. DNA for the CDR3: TGTGCCATCAGTGAGTCGTTAGTTGGGGCCGGAAACACCATATATTTT.